These T cell receptor beta chains were read from a single sample in a study of blood T cell repertoires in COVID-19. The data were produced by immunoSEQ multiplex PCR, yet TCRdb's version contains in-frame clones alone and is incomplete. The table records under 150,000 clones, around nine tenths of them present only once. The sample was peripheral blood. These receptors all stem from a human donor in a cohort sampled during active COVID-19. CDR3s include the opening cysteine and the closing phenylalanine or tryptophan. D genes are given only for firm matches. Where a row states a size, it is once, few, many or the class of an expanded clone; other rows omit it.

cdr3_aa cdr3_nt j_call clone_size v_call d_call
CASSLAADRVETQYF TGTGCCAGCAGCTTAGCGGCGGACAGGGTGGAGACCCAGTACTTC TRBJ2-5 - TRBV7-2 TRBD1
CASSLGGDTQYF TGTGCCAGTAGTTTGGGGGGGGATACGCAGTATTTT TRBJ2-3 - TRBV19 TRBD2
CSASAGGRGQPQHF TGCAGTGCTAGTGCAGGGGGCCGGGGTCAGCCCCAGCATTTT TRBJ1-5 - TRBV20-1 TRBD1
CASSVVEPLSSYEQYF TGTGCCAGCAGTGTAGTGGAGCCCCTCAGCTCCTACGAGCAGTACTTC TRBJ2-7 - TRBV28 -
CASSPSPSGDTQYF TGCGCCAGCAGCCCCTCCCCCAGCGGCGATACGCAGTATTTT TRBJ2-3 - TRBV5-1 -
CAWTADISGNTIYF TGTGCCTGGACGGCAGACATCTCTGGAAACACCATATATTTT TRBJ1-3 once TRBV30 -
CASSQGLKASGNTIYF TGCGCCAGCAGCCAAGGACTAAAGGCGTCTGGAAACACCATATATTTT TRBJ1-3 few TRBV4-3 -
CASSAGLAGGLDTQYF TGTGCCAGCAGTGCGGGACTAGCGGGGGGGCTGGATACGCAGTATTTT TRBJ2-3 - TRBV6-1 TRBD2
CAWSWLWGQNTEAFF TGTGCCTGGAGTTGGTTGTGGGGACAGAACACTGAAGCTTTCTTT TRBJ1-1 - TRBV30 -
CASSRLRTRVDTQYF TGCGCCAGCAGCCGACTAAGGACTAGGGTAGATACGCAGTATTTT TRBJ2-3 - TRBV4-1 TRBD2
CASSFGPTTYEQYF TGTGCCAGCAGCTTTGGGCCCACAACTTACGAGCAGTACTTC TRBJ2-7 - TRBV5-6 -
CASSQTPRGTEAFF TGTGCCAGCAGCCAAACCCCCAGGGGAACTGAAGCTTTCTTT TRBJ1-1 - TRBV14 -
CASSLPLHSGKEYNEQFF TGTGCCAGCAGCTTACCTTTACATAGCGGGAAGGAGTACAATGAGCAGTTCTTC TRBJ2-1 - TRBV7-9 TRBD2
CASSRSPAGVYNEQFF TGCGCCAGCAGTCGAAGTCCAGCGGGGGTCTACAATGAGCAGTTCTTC TRBJ2-1 - TRBV4-3 TRBD2
CASSPSGLAGAQETQYF TGTGCCAGCAGTCCCTCAGGACTAGCGGGGGCTCAAGAGACCCAGTACTTC TRBJ2-5 few TRBV6-2/TRBV6-3 TRBD2
CASSHTSGVETQYF TGTGCCAGCAGCCATACTAGCGGGGTTGAGACCCAGTACTTC TRBJ2-5 - TRBV5-4 TRBD2
CASSGSNSPLHF TGTGCCAGCAGCGGCAGTAATTCACCCCTCCACTTT TRBJ1-6 - TRBV9 -
CASRKPAGTEAFF TGTGCCAGCCGCAAACCAGCGGGCACTGAAGCTTTCTTT TRBJ1-1 - TRBV12-3/TRBV12-4 -
CASSGDTGHNQPQHF TGTGCCAGCAGTGGGGATACAGGCCACAATCAGCCCCAGCATTTT TRBJ1-5 - TRBV6-2/TRBV6-3 -
CSGGSGGSSYEQYF TGCAGCGGAGGGTCGGGGGGGAGCTCCTACGAGCAGTACTTC TRBJ2-7 - TRBV29-1 TRBD2
CASSVTSLNEQFF TGCGCCAGCAGCGTGACTAGCCTCAATGAGCAGTTCTTC TRBJ2-1 - TRBV5-1 TRBD2
CAWSDRGQGYTF TGTGCCTGGAGTGACAGGGGGCAAGGCTACACCTTC TRBJ1-2 - TRBV30 TRBD1
CASSPPASCGGPNTGELFF TGTGCCAGCAGCCCCCCAGCGAGTTGCGGGGGGCCGAACACCGGGGAGCTGTTTTTT TRBJ2-2 - TRBV21-1 -
CASSLDVGGGNEQFF TGCGCCAGCAGCTTGGATGTGGGAGGGGGTAATGAGCAGTTCTTC TRBJ2-1 - TRBV5-1 -
CASSPFGGGKFTDTQYF TGTGCTAGCAGCCCTTTCGGGGGGGGGAAGTTCACAGATACGCAGTATTTT TRBJ2-3 - TRBV7-7 TRBD2
CASSESHREAPSYEQYF TGCGCCAGCAGTGAGAGTCACAGGGAAGCCCCTTCCTACGAGCAGTACTTC TRBJ2-7 - TRBV10-1 -
CASSLTSGRADTQYF TGTGCCAGCAGCCTAACTAGCGGGAGGGCCGATACGCAGTATTTT TRBJ2-3 - TRBV5-8 TRBD2
CASSQVGGTEAFF TGCGCCAGCAGCCAAGTCGGGGGGACTGAAGCTTTCTTT TRBJ1-1 - TRBV4-1 -
CASSATQGARTEAFF TGTGCCAGCAGTGCAACACAGGGGGCGCGGACTGAAGCTTTCTTT TRBJ1-1 - TRBV25-1 TRBD1
CASSQEGTATNEKLFF TGTGCCAGCAGCCAAGAAGGGACAGCAACTAATGAAAAACTGTTTTTT TRBJ1-4 - TRBV4-2 TRBD1
CASSLGGLNSPLHF TGTGCCAGCAGCTTAGGGGGACTTAATTCACCCCTCCACTTT TRBJ1-6 few TRBV7-6 -
CATSRDYSGTSSDEQFF TGTGCCACCAGCAGAGATTATTCAGGGACTAGCTCAGATGAGCAGTTCTTC TRBJ2-1 - TRBV15 TRBD2
CASSEAAGGAGYGYTF TGTGCCAGCAGTGAAGCCGCGGGGGGCGCCGGCTATGGCTACACCTTC TRBJ1-2 - TRBV6-1 -
CAWSQGASYEQYF TGTGCCTGGAGTCAGGGGGCCTCCTACGAGCAGTACTTC TRBJ2-7 - TRBV30 TRBD1
CASSIDGRGDNQPQHF TGTGCCAGTAGTATAGATGGGAGGGGTGACAATCAGCCCCAGCATTTT TRBJ1-5 - TRBV19 -
CASSLGRTGGAEQYF TGTGCCAGCAGCTTGGGTCGGACAGGGGGAGCCGAGCAGTACTTC TRBJ2-7 few TRBV11-2 TRBD1
CASSLRKGVPSGQYF TGTGCCAGCAGCTTAAGGAAAGGGGTGCCCTCAGGGCAGTACTTC TRBJ2-7 once TRBV7-2 -
CASSITGGGPQETQYF TGTGCCAGTAGTATAACGGGGGGGGGTCCGCAAGAGACCCAGTACTTC TRBJ2-5 - TRBV19 TRBD2
CASSEYGGGSSYEQYF TGTGCCAGCAGTGAATATGGCGGGGGCTCCTCCTACGAGCAGTACTTC TRBJ2-7 - TRBV25-1 -
CAWSLRGQGVYEQYF TGTGCCTGGAGTCTGAGGGGACAGGGGGTTTACGAGCAGTACTTC TRBJ2-7 - TRBV30 TRBD1
CASSLVGTGSGYTF TGTGCCAGCAGCTTAGTTGGGACAGGGTCCGGCTACACCTTC TRBJ1-2 - TRBV7-8 TRBD1
CAWSVGGYEQYF TGTGCCTGGAGTGTAGGGGGCTACGAGCAGTACTTC TRBJ2-7 - TRBV30 -
CASSITRNTEAFF TGTGCCAGTAGTATCACTCGGAACACTGAAGCTTTCTTT TRBJ1-1 - TRBV19 -
CASSLRVGNTIYF TGTGCCAGCAGTTTACGGGTGGGAAACACCATATATTTT TRBJ1-3 - TRBV12-3/TRBV12-4 -
CASRKAGLGEVGYTF TGTGCCAGCAGGAAAGCGGGCCTCGGGGAAGTGGGCTACACCTTC TRBJ1-2 - TRBV28 -
CSVDAGPYEQYF TGCAGCGTTGACGCGGGCCCCTACGAGCAGTACTTC TRBJ2-7 - TRBV29-1 -
CASRPSGGVVAKNIQYF TGTGCCAGTCGACCTAGCGGGGGAGTCGTAGCCAAAAACATTCAGTACTTC TRBJ2-4 - TRBV19 TRBD2
CASSDTGSGNTIYF TGTGCCAGCAGCGACACCGGCTCTGGAAACACCATATATTTT TRBJ1-3 - TRBV7-9 -
CASSSSLETQYF TGTGCCAGCAGCTCCTCCTTAGAGACCCAGTACTTC TRBJ2-5 - TRBV7-9 -
CASTGRGTDADTQYF TGTGCCAGCACGGGTCGGGGGACAGATGCAGATACGCAGTATTTT TRBJ2-3 once TRBV6-5 -
CASSRDSRSSYEQYF TGCGCCAGCAGCCGGGACAGCCGGAGCTCCTACGAGCAGTACTTC TRBJ2-7 - TRBV5-1 TRBD1
CASSQGTVSSYEQYF TGTGCCAGCAGTCAGGGGACAGTTAGCTCCTACGAGCAGTACTTC TRBJ2-7 once TRBV6-2/TRBV6-3 TRBD1
CSVEGSSTDTQYF TGCAGCGTTGAAGGCAGTAGCACAGATACGCAGTATTTT TRBJ2-3 - TRBV29-1 -
CASSAEGGQYSQPQHF TGTGCCAGCAGTGCGGAGGGGGGACAGTATAGCCAGCCCCAGCATTTT TRBJ1-5 - TRBV2 TRBD1
CASSLYSSWDF TGTGCCAGCAGTTTATATTCTAGTTGGGACTTC TRBJ2-7 few TRBV28 -